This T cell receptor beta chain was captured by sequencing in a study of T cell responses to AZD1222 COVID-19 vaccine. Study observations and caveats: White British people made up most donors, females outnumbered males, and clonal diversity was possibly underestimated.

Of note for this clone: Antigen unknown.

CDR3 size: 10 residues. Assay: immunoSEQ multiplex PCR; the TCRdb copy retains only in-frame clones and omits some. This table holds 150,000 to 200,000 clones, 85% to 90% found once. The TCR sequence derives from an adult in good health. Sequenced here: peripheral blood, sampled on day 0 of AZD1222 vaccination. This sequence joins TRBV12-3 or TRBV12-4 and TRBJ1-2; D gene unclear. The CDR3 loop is CAIRGNGYTF. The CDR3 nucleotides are TGTGCGATACGGGGTAATGGCTACACCTTC.